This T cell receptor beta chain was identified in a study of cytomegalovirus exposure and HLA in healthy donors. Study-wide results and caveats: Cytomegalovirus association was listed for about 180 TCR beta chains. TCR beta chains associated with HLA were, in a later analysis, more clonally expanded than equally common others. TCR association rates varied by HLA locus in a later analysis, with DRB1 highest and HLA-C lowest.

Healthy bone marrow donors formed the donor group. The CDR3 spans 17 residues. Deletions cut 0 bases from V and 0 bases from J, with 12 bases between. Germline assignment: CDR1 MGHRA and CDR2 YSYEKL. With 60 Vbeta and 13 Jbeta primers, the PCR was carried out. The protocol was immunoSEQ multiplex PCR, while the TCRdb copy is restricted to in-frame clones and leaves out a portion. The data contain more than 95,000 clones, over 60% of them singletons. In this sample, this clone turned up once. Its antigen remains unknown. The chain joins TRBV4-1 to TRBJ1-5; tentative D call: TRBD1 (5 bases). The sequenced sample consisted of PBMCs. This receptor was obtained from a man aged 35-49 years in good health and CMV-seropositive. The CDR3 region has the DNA TGCGCCAGCAGCCAAGAACCGGGGGGATATAGCAATCAGCCCCAGCATTTT. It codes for CASSQEPGGYSNQPQHF.